The clone carrying this TCR beta chain was observed a few times. Antigen unknown. This sample was taken from a study of cytomegalovirus exposure and HLA in healthy donors. The V end lost 7 bases, the J end lost 0 bases, and 15 bases lay between the germline ends. Looked up from germline, CDR1 is LNHDA and CDR2 is SQIVND (reference sequence). The CDR3 length is 15 residues. 60 Vbeta and 13 Jbeta primers were used in PCR. Authors' data handling: The count from a later analysis was 79 million or so unique TCR beta chains, roughly 11 million of them shared. Produced via immunoSEQ multiplex PCR; TCRdb's table is partial and in-frame only. V and J calls and clone size are as listed in that table; D and trimming were resolved from the DNA. The sample carries under 150,000 clones, around 83% recorded once. Study outcomes and limitations: Immune exposure information comprised only CMV serostatus. Per a later analysis, HLA-associated TCR beta chains showed more clonal expansion than other, equally common TCR beta chains.

Source material: PBMCs. The TCR originated in a girl aged 2 to 9 in good health and CMV-seronegative. The chain links TRBV19 to TRBJ1-1; possible D gene TRBD1, 5 bases. This CDR3 is CASTPRTSLNTEAFF. The CDR3 DNA sequence: TGTGCCAGTACCCCCCGGACATCCTTGAACACTGAAGCTTTCTTT.